The present entry profiles one TCR beta chain with its context. The entry originates in a study of blood T cell repertoires in COVID-19. The trim removed 3 bases at V and 4 bases at J, leaving 7 bases unmatched. The CDR3 runs 15 residues. Germline lookup yields CDR1 SGHAT and CDR2 FQNNGV. This table comes from immunoSEQ multiplex PCR, and its TCRdb copy is limited to in-frame clones, with some not included. Of approximately 190,000 clones listed, 70% to 90% are singletons. This chain joins TRBV11-2 and TRBJ1-1; 8 bases map to TRBD1. The receptor's source is a man between 35 and 55 years old with active or convalescent COVID-19. The sequencing sample was made of peripheral blood. In DNA form, the CDR3 reads TGTGCCAGCAGCTTTGTGGACAGGGATTCCACTGAAGCTTTCTTT. This sequence encodes CASSFVDRDSTEAFF.